This T cell receptor (beta chain) was found in a study of shared clonotypes between healthy human individuals. With V trimmed by 1 base and J by 15 bases, 18 bases remained unmatched. The V gene's germline CDR1 is SGHVS and CDR2 FQNEAQ. This CDR3 is built from 16 residues. Concerning this clone itself: Antigen unknown.

Assay: immunoSEQ multiplex PCR; the TCRdb copy retains only in-frame clones and omits some. The table lists some 2,000,000 clones, 85% to 95% of them singletons. Findings and limits, study-wide: The naive CD4 repertoires of a handful of donors were compared, and approximately 5% of clonotypes were shared.

This TCR derives from a young man in good health. Sample: naive CD4+ T cells sorted from blood. Regarding subset: CD45RA+ positively selected. This chain joins TRBV7-8 and TRBJ2-1; 7 nucleotides align to TRBD2. The CDR3 sequence: CASSLDTPNSGQVRFF. The DNA of the CDR3 is TGTGCCAGCAGCTTAGACACCCCTAATAGCGGGCAGGTTAGGTTCTTC.